Each of the 6 T cell receptor beta chains below was sequenced from the same sample in a study of tumor-infiltrating lymphocytes in primary liver carcinoma. A primer matching the constant region was used to make TCR beta cDNA from 500 to 650 ng of total RNA. Amplification in three nested multiplex PCR rounds with slightly modified ARM-PCR gave rise to TCR beta libraries. A C-beta reverse primer and TRBV1-TRBV30 forward primers served in each of the first two PCR rounds, at approximately 10 cycles apiece. Each CDR3 protein is one row after TCRdb ran MiXCR on the multiplex PCR reads. Of approximately 190,000 distinct CDR3 sequences listed, roughly 80% are singletons. Each 20-30 mg portion of unsorted bulk tissue served as the source for co-extraction of RNA and DNA. Sequencing was performed on tumor tissue from primary liver carcinoma. These receptors all come from a man between 35 and 55 years old with primary liver carcinoma and hepatitis B virus infection.

To note about this clonotype: This could be a read error, since a much larger clone is one nucleotide away. The rearrangement joins TRBV28 to TRBJ2-6; D call uncertain. Looked up from germline, CDR1 is MDHEN and CDR2 is SYDVKM. This CDR3 contains 16 residues. The CDR3 sequence: CASSSTDISGTNVLTF. CDR3 in DNA: TGTGCCAGCAGTTCCACAGACATCTCTGGGACCAACGTCCTGACTTTC.

Turning to this clonotype: At one end the junction does not follow the germline gene, possibly because of a read error. V gene TRBV14 combines with J gene TRBJ2-1; D may be TRBD2 (5 bases). This CDR3 spans 16 amino acids. Germline V gene sequence: CDR1 SGHDN, CDR2 FVKESK. As DNA, the CDR3 is TGTGTCAGCAGTGCCATAGCGAGATGGTTAAACAATGAGCAGTTCTTC. Its protein is CVSSAIARWLNNEQFF.

On this clonotype itself: A much larger clone lies one base from this, so it may be a read error. The rearrangement uses TRBV7-9 and TRBJ2-1; weak D call: TRBD2 (6 bases). This CDR3 contains 16 residues. Germline values: CDR1 SEHNR, CDR2 FQNEAQ (reference sequence). The CDR3 sequence: CASSPDGGIKGNEQLF. The CDR3 DNA reads as TGTGCCAGCAGCCCAGATGGGGGGATTAAAGGCAATGAGCAGTTATTC.

As concerns this clonotype: The germline gene is not matched at one end of the junction; a read error may be the cause. The rearrangement links TRBV29-1 to TRBJ2-1; no definite D call. The CDR3 spans 14 residues. Looked up from germline, CDR1 is SQVTM and CDR2 is ANQGSEA. CDR3 in DNA: TGCAGCGTTGTCGCGAGAAGCTCCTACAATGATCAGTTCTTC. It codes for CSVVARSSYNDQFF.

A word on this clonotype: At one of its ends the junction is not consistent with the germline gene, which may arise from a read error. V is TRBV6-2 or TRBV6-3 and J is TRBJ2-7; D gene uncertain. Germline assignment: CDR1 MNHEY and CDR2 SVGEGT. There are 15 residues in the CDR3. The CDR3 coding sequence is TGTGCCAGCAGATACTCGGAAAGGTCAACCTACGAGCAGTACTTC. It yields the protein CASRYSERSTYEQYF.

The chain employs TRBV4-2 and TRBJ2-1; D is ambiguous. Trimming cost V 4 bases and J 8 bases, with 18 bases left between them. From germline, CDR1 is LGHNA and CDR2 YNFKEQ. The CDR3 contains 15 residues. CDR3 protein: CASSPGSAPEDEQFF. CDR3 sequence (DNA): TGTGCCAGCAGCCCAGGTAGTGCCCCAGAGGATGAGCAGTTCTTC.